This T cell receptor (beta chain) was sequenced during a study of blood T cell repertoires in COVID-19 (dated by TCRdb to 2020 to 2022). For the wider study: Samples covering the acute and convalescent phases of COVID-19 were provided by collaborators in the United States, Italy and Spain. The prospective study material was composed of cDNA or gDNA derived from T cells, B-cell-depleted T cells, or PBMCs. The dataset comprised deeply sampled blood TCRbeta repertoires from subjects exposed to, actively infected with, or recovered from COVID-19. A freely available public database, intended as a resource for researchers studying the immune response to SARS-CoV-2, is where the repertoires were released. Samples were obtained from the ongoing ImmuneRACE study (first 160 participants) and from over 1,000 subjects provided by 6 global collaborators. A de-identified subject ID, COVID-19 status, age in years and sex were almost always included in the sample metadata. Where HLA class I and class II types were available, the types were taken from metadata supplied by the sample provider, not from assay-based typing.

TCRbeta CDR3 regions were amplified from genomic DNA using the immunoSEQ Assay, a bias-controlled multiplex PCR. Concerning the study's data processing: Within the assay, amplification of reference gene primers was used to estimate how many nucleated cells each sample contained. To quantify the absolute abundance of each unique TCRbeta CDR3 rearrangement, sequence reads were collapsed and filtered. Productive Simpson clonality was computed per sample as the square root of Simpson's diversity index over productive rearrangements. TCRdb obtained this table from immuneACCESS and retained in-frame rearrangements with V and J assigned. These tables miss some clones; where compared with another copy, unresolved V genes account for less than half of the shortfall, and the remainder is unexplained. The D gene and trimming were derived from the DNA, and the V and J assignments and clone size from that table. In all, the sample holds roughly 250,000 clones, and over 75% of those were seen once. The ten largest clones add up to around 7.8% of the sample.

The cysteine opens and the phenylalanine closes a CDR3 of 14 amino acids. Solely the CDR3 DNA is kept, with 42 bases framed from the first base. Trimming leaves V shorter by 5 bases and J shorter by 3 bases, with the junction holding 6 bases beyond the gene matches. Sequences MNHEY (CDR1) and SVGAGI (CDR2) are obtained from the germline V gene. This clone was picked up one time. It has no known antigen specificity. It has no much larger one-base neighbor in the sample; base qualities were not kept. What the authors observed across the whole study: How much clinical and demographic metadata was included differed by source and by participant, and the metadata was provided uncurated.

Whole blood was collected in K2EDTA tubes by collaborating institutions according to the institutions' own protocols. Collaborator samples were shipped for TCRbeta analysis as frozen whole blood, isolated PBMCs, or DNA extracted from either sample type. The rearrangement combines TRBV6-5 with TRBJ2-7; 8 nucleotides in the junction match TRBD2. The origin of this receptor is a human donor in a cohort sampled during active COVID-19. Sequenced material: peripheral blood. The CDR3 region: CASSKLAENYEQYF. At the DNA level, the sequence is TGTGCCAGCAGTAAACTAGCGGAGAACTACGAGCAGTACTTC.